This T cell receptor (beta chain) stems from a study of blood T cell repertoires in COVID-19. Methods used by the authors: Cell counts per sample came from amplifying reference gene primers. Sequencing used immunoSEQ multiplex PCR; TCRdb keeps in-frame clones, though not all of them. The DNA was the basis for D and trimming; V, J and clone size are from that table. This repertoire shows hundreds of thousands of clones, about nine tenths found once; its top ten account for about 3%. CDR1 SGHTA and CDR2 FQGNSA come from the germline V gene. This CDR3 contains 14 residues. V gave up 1 base and J gave up 7 bases, with 14 bases separating them. Living in roughly 25 US areas, the participants were between about 18 and 100 years of age. Cohorts were determined from participant-reported clinical history.

This clonotype was sampled from a woman between 50 and 59 years old who had recovered from COVID-19. The specimen was PBMCs or T cells enriched from blood (not recorded which). The chain uses TRBV7-2 and TRBJ2-7; no clear D. CDR3 nucleotides: TGTGCCAGCAGCTTAGAGAGGTCGGTCGGGGAGCAGTACTTC. Amino acids: CASSLERSVGEQYF.